This TCR beta chain was sequenced during a study of follicular helper T cells after annual influenza vaccination. Study-level findings and limits: Most later recoveries of Day 7 ICOS+CD38+ clones were ICOS-CD38- cTfh. Successive annual vaccinations recalled a recurrent oligoclonal ICOS+CD38+ cTfh response with influenza-specific clonotypes. Productive TCRB sequences came from only roughly 8.5-23% of cells.

CDR1 MDHEN and CDR2 SYDVKM come from the germline V gene. The CDR3 length is 15 residues. Trimming took 5 bases from V and 7 from J; bases not matched to a gene: 9. TCRB sequencing was done at Survey resolution level. Assay used: immunoSEQ multiplex PCR; TCRdb lists only in-frame clones, some missing. Found here are about 6,000 clones, less than 90% of them singletons; the top ten hold 2.5%. Described time point: 2015-2016 season, 7 days after influenza vaccination. With respect to this clone: Its antigen is currently unknown.

The TCR was taken from an adult who received the influenza vaccine. The V and J genes are TRBV28 and TRBJ2-5, with 11 nucleotides matching TRBD1. The sequenced sample was CXCR5+ CD38- circulating T follicular helper cells from blood, obtained 7 days after influenza vaccination. Subset noted: circulating Tfh, non-naive CD4+CXCR5+PD-1+ (ICOS+CD38+ or ICOS-CD38-). CDR3 residues: CASSRDRGAWGTQYF. Written as DNA, the CDR3 is TGTGCCAGCAGTCGGGACAGGGGGGCATGGGGGACCCAGTACTTC.